The 25 T cell receptor beta chains listed next were all sequenced from one sample in a study of CXCR3-negative and CXCR3-positive naive CD8 T cells. General study findings and limits: Naive cells with CXCR3 showed TRB CDR3s that were more hydrophobic than those in CXCR3-negative naive cells.

cDNA libraries for TRB were generated by 5' RACE incorporating UMI labels. With the 5' RACE reads reprocessed, TCRdb shows one record per CDR3 protein and no DNA. Found here are roughly 140,000 distinct CDR3 sequences; the top ten clones hold around 0.3%. For these TCRs, the target antigens are not known. Sample: naive CXCR3+ CD8+ T cells from blood. The subset here: CD45RO-CCR7+CD27+CD95- naive CD8+ T cells expressing CXCR3 (TNR3+). The receptors shown here come from a human donor in good health. Some clones in this sample may be carry-over from other donors' samples.

V usage is TRBV6-2 or TRBV6-3 and J usage is TRBJ2-7. Germline loops: CDR1 MNHEY, CDR2 SVGEGT. The CDR3 contains 14 residues. CDR3 amino acids: CASSSDLSIYEQYF.

The chain has TRBV6-1 and TRBJ2-7; TCRdb lists TRBD2, though no DNA is available to test this call. CDR1 and CDR2 from the germline V gene are MNHNS and SASEGT. The CDR3 contains 15 residues. CDR3 sequence reads: CASSEWSGSVYEQYF.

The rearrangement joins TRBV7-3 to TRBJ1-2. The CDR3 extends over 16 amino acids. CDR1 SGHTA and CDR2 FQGTGA come from the germline V gene. The CDR3 protein is CASSRPESVPIYGYTF.

The genes are TRBV29-1 and TRBJ2-1; TCRdb proposes TRBD2, but this gene call is untestable without DNA. This CDR3 region has 13 residues. CDR1 is SQVTM and CDR2 is ANQGSEA in the germline V gene. The chain's CDR3 is CSVWTSGYNEQFF.

V usage is TRBV12-3 or TRBV12-4 and J usage is TRBJ1-4; without DNA, the TCRdb call of TRBD1 cannot be checked. The CDR3 sequence is 12 residues long. The CDR3 spells CASSLDRFKLFF.

The chain recombines TRBV27 with TRBJ2-7; without DNA, the TCRdb call of TRBD1 cannot be checked. This CDR3 comprises 17 residues. Germline-derived CDR1 and CDR2 are MNHEY and SMNVEV (reference sequence). CDR3 protein: CASSLGKGAGLKNEQYF.

The chain has TRBV28 and TRBJ2-1; checking the TCRdb D call of TRBD2 is not possible without DNA. Per the germline V gene, CDR1 is MDHEN and CDR2 is SYDVKM. The CDR3 is 15 amino acids. CDR3 in amino acids: CASSLKGGRVYEQFF.

The chain joins TRBV20-1 to TRBJ2-7; with no DNA, the TCRdb D assignment of TRBD2 cannot be verified. The V gene's germline CDR1 is DFQATT and CDR2 SNEGSKA (reference sequence). The CDR3 spans 14 residues. CDR3 region: CSAVGAEGYYEQYF.

The chain uses TRBV20-1 and TRBJ1-4; the D call of TRBD1 rests on TCRdb alone, since no DNA is present to check it. The germline V gene has CDR1 DFQATT and CDR2 SNEGSKA (reference sequence). The CDR3 contains 12 residues. CDR3 protein: CSARGDIEKLFF.

The CDR3 protein is CASSEWARDVDEQFF. V usage is TRBV11-2 and J usage is TRBJ2-1; TCRdb's D gene call, TRBD2, goes unchecked for lack of DNA. The CDR3 runs 15 residues. In germline, CDR1 is SGHAT, CDR2 FQNNGV.

V gene TRBV7-3 combines with J gene TRBJ2-6. Germline values: CDR1 SGHTA, CDR2 FQGTGA. The CDR3 has 21 residues. This CDR3 is CASIYHGRTSVSLSGANVLTF.

The chain joins TRBV7-3 to TRBJ2-5; the D gene TCRdb calls, TRBD2, cannot be checked with no DNA. This CDR3 region has 15 residues. Per germline, CDR1 SGHTA and CDR2 FQGTGA. The CDR3: CASSLASGRAETQYF.

This chain links TRBV7-9 with TRBJ1-4. The CDR3 spans 16 residues. CDR1 and CDR2 (germline): SEHNR, FQNEAQ (reference sequence). CDR3 in amino acids: CASSLSTEATNEKLFF.

V and J are TRBV27 and TRBJ2-1; TCRdb's D call of TRBD1 is untestable without DNA. CDR1 and CDR2 (germline): MNHEY, SMNVEV (reference sequence). The CDR3 length is 14 residues. CDR3 amino acids: CASRILTGDNEQFF.

V gene TRBV20-1 combines with J gene TRBJ1-1. The CDR3 covers 16 residues. Germline V CDR1 and CDR2: DFQATT, SNEGSKA (reference sequence). The CDR3 sequence is CSASEPGRARNTEAFF.

The rearrangement links TRBV20-1 to TRBJ2-1; the TCRdb D gene call, TRBD2, has no DNA to confirm it. Germline V gene lookup returns CDR1 DFQATT and CDR2 SNEGSKA (reference sequence). The CDR3 spans 18 residues. This CDR3 is CSARDYLAGAPSYNEQFF.

The rearrangement joins TRBV12-3 or TRBV12-4 to TRBJ1-2. This CDR3 comprises 16 residues. CDR3 sequence reads: CASSLNGSTDYYGYTF.

The V and J genes are TRBV20-1 and TRBJ2-1; TCRdb indicates TRBD1, and absent DNA this call remains unverified. Germline CDR1 reads DFQATT; CDR2 reads SNEGSKA (reference sequence). CDR3 length equals 14 residues. The CDR3 here is CSAEPTGPNNEQFF.

This chain links TRBV28 with TRBJ2-2; TCRdb returns TRBD2, unconfirmable since there is no DNA. The CDR3 runs to 16 residues. From germline, CDR1 is MDHEN and CDR2 SYDVKM. The CDR3 region is CASSLWDSSRSGELFF.

This chain connects TRBV29-1 to TRBJ1-2. CDR1 is SQVTM and CDR2 is ANQGSEA in the germline V gene. The CDR3 contains 12 residues. The CDR3: CSVEGNLAGYTF.

The genes are TRBV3-1 and TRBJ2-3; TCRdb proposes TRBD1, but this gene call is untestable without DNA. CDR1 and CDR2 from the germline V gene are LGHDT and YNNKEL (reference sequence). This CDR3 region has 15 residues. The CDR3 reads CASSQGGPHTDTQYF.

The rearrangement uses TRBV6-2 or TRBV6-3 and TRBJ1-2. Germline V gives CDR1 MNHEY, CDR2 SVGEGT. This CDR3 contains 14 residues. The CDR3 region is CASSYTLGLDGYTF.

V usage is TRBV29-1 and J usage is TRBJ2-7; no DNA is available, so the TRBD1 call from TCRdb remains unchecked. CDR1 and CDR2 from the germline V gene are SQVTM and ANQGSEA. This CDR3 has 14 residues. The CDR3 reads CSVKVAGGSYEQYF.

The chain joins TRBV6-9 to TRBJ2-1; TCRdb proposes TRBD1, but this gene call is untestable without DNA. CDR1 and CDR2 (germline): MNHGY, SVAAGI. The CDR3 has 15 amino acids. CDR3 protein: CASSYGASSYNEQFF.

The V and J genes are TRBV20-1 and TRBJ2-7; TCRdb's D call, TRBD2, is unchecked because there is no DNA. From germline, CDR1 is DFQATT and CDR2 SNEGSKA (reference sequence). This CDR3 is built from 14 residues. CDR3 amino acids: CSAAARGNSYEQYF.